The T cell receptor (beta chain) under discussion was sequenced for a study of T cell responses to AZD1222 COVID-19 vaccine. The study's findings and limits: CD4 TCRs covered the whole spike, strongest at regions 160-218 and 743-854. Clonal diversity was possibly underestimated, and white British individuals and females predominated among donors.

Comment on this clone: Its antigen is not identified.

The method was immunoSEQ multiplex PCR; TCRdb's version includes in-frame clones alone and lacks a portion of them. The sample shows tens of thousands of clones, over 80% of them seen only once. CDR3 length: 15 amino acids. Trimming shortened V by 3 bases and J by 0 bases, and 12 bases separated the two germline ends. The V gene's germline CDR1 is MGHDK and CDR2 SYGVNS. This TCR came from an adult who received the MenACWY meningococcal vaccine as a control. The chain recombines TRBV25-1 with TRBJ2-7; the D gene is possibly TRBD1 (5 bases). This specimen was peripheral blood, taken 28 days after the second dose of the MenACWY control vaccine. For the CDR3, the DNA is TGTGCCAGCAGTGATTCGGACATAAGCTCCTACGAGCAGTACTTC. Amino acid sequence: CASSDSDISSYEQYF.